Described below is a single TCR beta chain sequence and its context. The junction shows a germline mismatch at one end, possibly a read error. Germline CDR1 DFQATT, CDR2 SNEGSKA (reference sequence). CDR3 length: 17 amino acids. Tregs were sorted as CD4+CD25+CD127-/low cells. TCRdb recomputed calls from the 5' RACE reads with MiXCR, one row per CDR3 protein. Here the sample spans about 57,000 distinct CDR3 sequences, around 24% being singletons. The chain has TRBV20-1 and TRBJ1-2; 7 bases align to TRBD1. This sequence was found in a female donor with breast cancer. The specimen sequenced was tumor-infiltrating Tregs sorted from the breast tumor. The CDR3 DNA follows: TGCAGCGCTAGAGTTAGAGGGGGCTTTTCGATATACTATGGCTACACCTTC. This translates into CSARVRGGFSIYYGYTF.